One and the same sample provided the 7 T cell receptor beta chains below, sequenced in a study of blood T cell repertoires in COVID-19. Data came from immunoSEQ multiplex PCR; TCRdb stores just in-frame clones and leaves some out. Of about 55,000 clones detected, 87% appear once; the ten largest clones hold about 3.6%. Sequencing was performed on peripheral blood. Every receptor here comes from a middle-aged man with COVID-19, enrolled during active disease.

This chain joins TRBV5-5 and TRBJ1-1; D is perhaps TRBD1 (6 bases). Germline CDR1 SGHKS, CDR2 YYEKEE (reference sequence). The ends were cut back, 3 bases at V and 2 bases at J, with 14 bases in the middle. CDR3 length: 15 residues. CDR3 protein: CASSWEQGFNTEAFF. Written as DNA, the CDR3 is TGTGCCAGCAGCTGGGAACAGGGTTTCAACACTGAAGCTTTCTTT.

The chain uses TRBV7-2 and TRBJ2-2; 9 bases line up with TRBD2. The CDR3 runs 16 residues. Germline V gene data show CDR1 as SGHTA and CDR2 as FQGNSA. V dropped 2 bases and J dropped 4; count of bases not matched to a gene: 5. This chain's CDR3 is CASSLRASGTTGELFF. CDR3 nucleotides: TGTGCCAGCAGCTTAAGGGCTAGCGGGACCACCGGGGAGCTGTTTTTT.

This rearrangement joins TRBV2 to TRBJ2-7; D gene uncertain. The CDR3 length is 14 residues. Germline assignment: CDR1 SNHLY and CDR2 FYNNEI. Trimming stripped 7 bases from V and 0 bases from J, with 13 bases between. The CDR3 sequence: CASTPTTDSYEQYF. As DNA, the CDR3 is TGTGCCAGCACCCCAACAACAGACTCCTACGAGCAGTACTTC.

The chain combines TRBV6-5 with TRBJ1-1; a weak D match, TRBD1 (5 bases). The CDR3 is 14 amino acids. Trimming pared 6 bases from V and 0 bases from J, leaving 11 bases between. Germline V gene sequence: CDR1 MNHEY, CDR2 SVGAGI. The CDR3 spells CASRKRQMNTEAFF. Here the CDR3 DNA reads TGTGCCAGCAGGAAACGACAGATGAACACTGAAGCTTTCTTT.

V gene TRBV7-8 combines with J gene TRBJ1-3; D gene unclear. Germline V gene lookup returns CDR1 SGHVS and CDR2 FQNEAQ. V was pared by 4 bases and J by 0 bases, with 4 bases between. This CDR3 is built from 13 residues. The CDR3 loop reads CASSSHSGNTIYF. CDR3 nucleotide sequence: TGTGCCAGCAGCTCCCACTCTGGAAACACCATATATTTT.

J is TRBJ1-6 and V is TRBV30; D call uncertain. The CDR3 covers 12 residues. CDR1 is GTSNPN, CDR2 SVGIG, per germline (reference sequence). The ends were cut back, 4 bases at V and 13 bases at J, with 14 bases in the middle. The CDR3 region is CAWNGGPGPLHF. CDR3 in DNA: TGTGCCTGGAATGGAGGGCCTGGGCCCCTCCACTTT.

This chain joins TRBV3-1 (or the pseudogene TRBV3-2) and TRBJ2-5, with a tentative D call TRBD2 (6 bases). The germline CDR1 and CDR2 sequences are LGHDT and YNNKEL (reference sequence). V dropped 4 bases and J dropped 11 bases, with 17 bases sitting between them. The CDR3 length is 13 residues. The CDR3 coding sequence is TGTGCCAGCAGCCCCGTCGACCTCAGCGGGCAGTACTTC. Its protein is CASSPVDLSGQYF.